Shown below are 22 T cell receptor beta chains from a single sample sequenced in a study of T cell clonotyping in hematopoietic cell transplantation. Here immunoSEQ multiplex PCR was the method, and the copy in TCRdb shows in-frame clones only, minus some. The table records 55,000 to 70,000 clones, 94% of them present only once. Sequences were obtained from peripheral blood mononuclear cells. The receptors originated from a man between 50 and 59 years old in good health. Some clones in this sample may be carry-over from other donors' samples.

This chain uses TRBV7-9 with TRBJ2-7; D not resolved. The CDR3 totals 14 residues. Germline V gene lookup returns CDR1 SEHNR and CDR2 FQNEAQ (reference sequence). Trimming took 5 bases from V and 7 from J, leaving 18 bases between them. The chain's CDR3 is CASSQGGTDVEQYF. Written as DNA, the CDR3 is TGTGCCAGCAGCCAAGGTGGTACCGACGTAGAGCAGTACTTC.

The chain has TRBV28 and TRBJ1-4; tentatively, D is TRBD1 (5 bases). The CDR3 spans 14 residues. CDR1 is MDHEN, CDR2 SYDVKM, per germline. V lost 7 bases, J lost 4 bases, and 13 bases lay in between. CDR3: CASMYTGGNEKLFF. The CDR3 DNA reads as TGTGCCAGCATGTACACAGGTGGTAATGAAAAACTGTTTTTT.

The CDR3 sequence: CSVARGVADTQYF. CDR3 nucleotide sequence: TGCAGCGTTGCCCGTGGGGTTGCAGATACGCAGTATTTT. This rearrangement joins TRBV29-1 to TRBJ2-3; D remains ambiguous. Between the trimmed V and J ends, which lost 4 bases and 4 bases, there was a span of 12 bases. Germline CDR1 is SQVTM and CDR2 is ANQGSEA. This CDR3 comprises 13 residues.

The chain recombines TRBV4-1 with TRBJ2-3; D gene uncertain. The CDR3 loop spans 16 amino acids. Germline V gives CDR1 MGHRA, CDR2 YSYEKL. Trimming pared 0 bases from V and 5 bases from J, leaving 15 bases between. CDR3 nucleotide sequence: TGCGCCAGCAGCCAAGATTATGGGTTCGAGGAAGATACGCAGTATTTT. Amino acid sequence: CASSQDYGFEEDTQYF.

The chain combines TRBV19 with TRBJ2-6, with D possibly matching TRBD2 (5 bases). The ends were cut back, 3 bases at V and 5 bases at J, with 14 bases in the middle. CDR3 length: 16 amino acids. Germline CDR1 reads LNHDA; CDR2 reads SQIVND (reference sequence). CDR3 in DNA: TGTGCCAGTAGTATTGGTAAGGCGGGCTGGGCCAACGTCCTGACTTTC. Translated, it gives CASSIGKAGWANVLTF.

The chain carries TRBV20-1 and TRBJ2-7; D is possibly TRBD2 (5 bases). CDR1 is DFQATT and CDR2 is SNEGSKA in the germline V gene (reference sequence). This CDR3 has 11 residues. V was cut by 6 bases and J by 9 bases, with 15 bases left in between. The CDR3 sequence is CSASSGGGQYF. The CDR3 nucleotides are TGCAGTGCCAGCTCCGGCGGAGGGCAGTACTTC.

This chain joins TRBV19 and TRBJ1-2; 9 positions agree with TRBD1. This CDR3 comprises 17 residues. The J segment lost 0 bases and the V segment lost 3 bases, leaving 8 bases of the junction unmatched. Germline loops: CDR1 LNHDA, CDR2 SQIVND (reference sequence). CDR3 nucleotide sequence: TGTGCCAGTAGTATCTACGACCGGGACAGGGCTAACTATGGCTACACCTTC. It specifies CASSIYDRDRANYGYTF. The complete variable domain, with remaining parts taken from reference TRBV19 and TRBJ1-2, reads DGGITQSPKYLFRKEGQNVTLSCEQNLNHDAMYWYRQDPGQGLRLIYYSQIVNDFQKGDIAEGYSVSREKKESFPLTVTSAQKNPTAFYLCASSIYDRDRANYGYTFGSGTRLTVV.

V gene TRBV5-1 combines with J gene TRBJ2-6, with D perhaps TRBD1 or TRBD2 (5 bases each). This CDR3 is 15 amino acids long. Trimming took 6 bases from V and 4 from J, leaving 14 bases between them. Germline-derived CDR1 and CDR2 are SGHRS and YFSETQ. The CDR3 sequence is CASTPSGTGANVLTF. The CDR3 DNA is TGCGCCAGCACCCCTTCGGGGACCGGGGCCAACGTCCTGACTTTC.

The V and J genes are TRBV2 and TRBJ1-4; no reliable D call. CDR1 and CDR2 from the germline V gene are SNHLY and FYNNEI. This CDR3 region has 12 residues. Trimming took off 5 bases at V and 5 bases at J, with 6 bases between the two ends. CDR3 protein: CASSRENEKLFF. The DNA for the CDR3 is TGTGCCAGCAGTAGGGAAAATGAAAAACTGTTTTTT.

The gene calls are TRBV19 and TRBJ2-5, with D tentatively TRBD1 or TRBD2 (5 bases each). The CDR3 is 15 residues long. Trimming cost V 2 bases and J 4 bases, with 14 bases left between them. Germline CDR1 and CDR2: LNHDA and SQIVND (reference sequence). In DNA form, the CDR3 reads TGTGCCAGTAGTATAAATCCGGGACCCCCAGAGACCCAGTACTTC. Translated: CASSINPGPPETQYF.

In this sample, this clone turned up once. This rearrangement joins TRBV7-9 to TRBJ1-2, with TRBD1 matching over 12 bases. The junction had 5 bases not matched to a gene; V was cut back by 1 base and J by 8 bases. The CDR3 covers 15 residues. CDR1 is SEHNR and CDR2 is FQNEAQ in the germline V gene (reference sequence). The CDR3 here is CASSLEGQGARGYTF. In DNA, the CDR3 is TGTGCCAGCAGCTTAGAGGGACAGGGGGCGCGAGGCTACACCTTC.

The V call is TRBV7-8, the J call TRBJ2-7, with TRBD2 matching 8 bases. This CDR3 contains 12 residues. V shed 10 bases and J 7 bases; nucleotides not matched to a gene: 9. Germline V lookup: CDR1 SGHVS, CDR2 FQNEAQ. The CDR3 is CATSSGRREQYF. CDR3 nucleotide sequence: TGTGCCACATCTAGCGGGCGGAGGGAGCAGTACTTC. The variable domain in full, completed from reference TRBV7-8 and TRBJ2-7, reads GAGVSQSPRYKVAKRGQDVALRCDPISGHVSLFWYQQALGQGPEFLTYFQNEAQLDKSGLPSDRFFAERPEGSVSTLKIQRTQQEDSAVYLCATSSGRREQYFGPGTRLTVT.

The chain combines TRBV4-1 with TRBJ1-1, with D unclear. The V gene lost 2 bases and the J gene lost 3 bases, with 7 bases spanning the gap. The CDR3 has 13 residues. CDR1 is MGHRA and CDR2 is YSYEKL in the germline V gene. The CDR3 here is CASSQIFDTEAFF. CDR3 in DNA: TGCGCCAGCAGCCAAATCTTTGACACTGAAGCTTTCTTT.

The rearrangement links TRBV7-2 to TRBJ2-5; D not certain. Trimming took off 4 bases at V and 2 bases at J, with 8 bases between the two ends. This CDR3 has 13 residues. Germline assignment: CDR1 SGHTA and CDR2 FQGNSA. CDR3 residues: CASSSDRQETQYF. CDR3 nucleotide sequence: TGTGCCAGCAGCTCGGACCGGCAAGAGACCCAGTACTTC.

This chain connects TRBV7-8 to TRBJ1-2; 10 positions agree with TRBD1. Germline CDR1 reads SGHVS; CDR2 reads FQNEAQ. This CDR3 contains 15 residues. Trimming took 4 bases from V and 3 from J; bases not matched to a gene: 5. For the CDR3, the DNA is TGTGCCAGCAGCTCGGGAGGGACAGGGGACTATGGCTACACCTTC. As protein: CASSSGGTGDYGYTF.

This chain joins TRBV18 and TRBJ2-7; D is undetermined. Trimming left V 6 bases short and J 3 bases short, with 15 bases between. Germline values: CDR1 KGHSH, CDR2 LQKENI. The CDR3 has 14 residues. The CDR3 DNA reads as TGTGCCAGCTCCCCTGGCAGTCCTCTCTACGAGCAGTACTTC. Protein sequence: CASSPGSPLYEQYF.

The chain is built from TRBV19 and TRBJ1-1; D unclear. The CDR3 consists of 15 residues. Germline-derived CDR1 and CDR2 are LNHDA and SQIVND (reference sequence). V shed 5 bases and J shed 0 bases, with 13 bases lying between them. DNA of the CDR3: TGTGCCAGTAGTTCGAGGACGGTACTGAACACTGAAGCTTTCTTT. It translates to CASSSRTVLNTEAFF.

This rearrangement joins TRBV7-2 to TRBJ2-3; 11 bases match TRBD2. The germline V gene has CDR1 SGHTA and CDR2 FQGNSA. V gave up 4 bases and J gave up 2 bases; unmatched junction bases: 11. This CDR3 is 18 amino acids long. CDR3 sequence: CASSYRSLAGGYTDTQYF. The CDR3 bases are TGTGCCAGCAGCTACCGCTCCCTAGCGGGGGGCTACACAGATACGCAGTATTTT.

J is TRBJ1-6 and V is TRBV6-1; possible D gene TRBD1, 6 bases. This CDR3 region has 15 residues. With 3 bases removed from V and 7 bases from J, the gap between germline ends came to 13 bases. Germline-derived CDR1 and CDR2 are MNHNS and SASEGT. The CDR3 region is CASSDRQVHNSPLHF. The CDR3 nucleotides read TGTGCCAGCAGTGACCGACAGGTCCACAATTCACCCCTCCACTTT.

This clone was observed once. In nucleotides, the CDR3 is TGTGCCAGTAGTATAGTGGGGGGAGGGCAGCCCCAGCATTTT. Translation: CASSIVGGGQPQHF. This chain links TRBV19 with TRBJ1-5; possibly TRBD1 for D (5 bases). CDR1 and CDR2 from the germline V gene are LNHDA and SQIVND (reference sequence). CDR3 size: 14 residues. V was pared by 1 base and J by 7 bases, with 11 bases between. Complete variable domain (other parts from reference TRBV19 and TRBJ1-5): DGGITQSPKYLFRKEGQNVTLSCEQNLNHDAMYWYRQDPGQGLRLIYYSQIVNDFQKGDIAEGYSVSREKKESFPLTVTSAQKNPTAFYLCASSIVGGGQPQHFGDGTRLSIL.

In nucleotides, the CDR3 is TGTGCCAGTAGTAGGGCGGCAGGCCCCATGAACACTGAAGCTTTCTTT. Residues: CASSRAAGPMNTEAFF. The chain joins TRBV19 to TRBJ1-1; D is unclear. From germline, CDR1 is LNHDA and CDR2 SQIVND (reference sequence). The CDR3 is 16 residues long. Trimming took 4 bases from V and 0 from J, leaving 15 bases between them.

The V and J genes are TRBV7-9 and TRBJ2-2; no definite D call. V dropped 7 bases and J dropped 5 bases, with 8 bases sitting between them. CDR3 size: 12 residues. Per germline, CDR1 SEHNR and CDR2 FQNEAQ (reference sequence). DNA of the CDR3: TGTGCCAGCATATATTGGACCGGGGAGCTGTTTTTT. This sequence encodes CASIYWTGELFF.